These 28 T cell receptor beta chains came from one sample sequenced in a study of blood T cell repertoires in COVID-19 (TCRdb year 2020). The library was generated by the immunoSEQ multiplex PCR assay. TCRdb took over this immuneACCESS table, retaining in-frame rearrangements with V and J assigned. Such tables are incomplete; in checked studies, under half of the missing clones stem from an unresolved V gene, and the remainder is unexplained. Here the sample has approximately 130,000 clones; approximately 77% occur a single time. Together, the top ten hold around a fifth of the sample. The specimen was peripheral blood. Receptor source: an elderly man with acute or convalescent COVID-19.

This chain links TRBV21-1 with TRBJ2-1; the table's D call TRBD2 went unverified against the DNA. TRBV21-1 is flagged as a pseudogene. The CDR3 has 16 residues. The chain's CDR3 is CASSCAGGRAYNEQFF. CDR3 DNA: TGTGCCAGCAGCTGTGCGGGGGGGCGGGCCTACAATGAGCAGTTCTTC.

In this sample, this clone turned up a few times. This chain links TRBV4-1 with TRBJ2-1; possibly TRBD2 for D (5 bases). The CDR3 loop spans 17 amino acids. V lost 3 bases to trimming and J lost 7 bases, with 22 bases between them. From germline, CDR1 is MGHRA and CDR2 YSYEKL. CDR3 DNA sequence: TGCGCCAGCAGCCAGCGGGCTAACGTGGGCCGAGATAATGAGCAGTTCTTC. Protein: CASSQRANVGRDNEQFF.

This clone was found a few times. The genes are TRBV7-8 and TRBJ1-4; 8 bases are a match to TRBD1. The trim removed 5 bases at V and 7 bases at J, leaving 9 bases unmatched. CDR3 length: 15 residues. Per germline, CDR1 SGHVS and CDR2 FQNEAQ. As DNA, the CDR3 is TGTGCCAGCAGCAAGGGGGGGACAGGCTTTGAAAAACTGTTTTTT. It codes for CASSKGGTGFEKLFF.

For the CDR3, the DNA is TGTGCCTGGAGGGCGCGGGGTTGGGAGACCCAGTACTTC. It is translated as CAWRARGWETQYF. The chain links TRBV30 to TRBJ2-5, with D tentatively TRBD2 (6 bases). With 3 bases removed from V and 5 bases from J, the gap between germline ends came to 13 bases. The CDR3 runs to 13 residues. Germline CDR1 and CDR2: GTSNPN and SVGIG (reference sequence).

The V gene is TRBV6-5, the J gene TRBJ2-7; 10 bases line up with TRBD2. With V trimmed by 7 bases and J by 1 base, 4 bases remained unmatched. This CDR3 contains 14 residues. CDR1 is MNHEY and CDR2 is SVGAGI in the germline V gene. The DNA for the CDR3 is TGTGCCAGCAAGCGGGGGGGAGTTTCCTACGAGCAGTACTTC. Translation gives CASKRGGVSYEQYF.

The chain employs TRBV7-3 and TRBJ2-1, with 9 bases aligning to TRBD1. V was pared by 6 bases and J by 2 bases, with 8 bases of the junction left unmatched. Looked up from germline, CDR1 is SGHTA and CDR2 is FQGTGA. CDR3 length: 16 amino acids. The CDR3 DNA is TGTGCCAGCAGTCGTACAGGGGGCGTCGCCTACAATGAGCAGTTCTTC. It translates to CASSRTGGVAYNEQFF.

The sample holds a few counts of this clone. The chain is built from TRBV7-2 and TRBJ2-7; D might be TRBD2 (6 bases). Trimming shortened V by 1 base and J by 0 bases, and 10 bases separated the two germline ends. Germline CDR1 SGHTA, CDR2 FQGNSA. This CDR3 is built from 15 residues. The CDR3 DNA follows: TGTGCCAGCAGCTTAGTGTTCGGGGGCTCCTACGAGCAGTACTTC. The encoded protein is CASSLVFGGSYEQYF.

V usage is TRBV20-1 and J usage is TRBJ1-2; a weak D match, TRBD1 (6 bases). V gave up 3 bases and J gave up 8 bases, with 16 bases separating them. The CDR3 totals 13 residues. Germline loops: CDR1 DFQATT, CDR2 SNEGSKA (reference sequence). DNA of the CDR3: TGCAGTGCTAGTGAGTCGTCAAGGGGGGGCTACACCTTC. As protein: CSASESSRGGYTF.

The gene calls are TRBV7-9 and TRBJ2-7; the match to TRBD1 covers 9 bases. This CDR3 spans 15 amino acids. With V trimmed by 7 bases and J by 6 bases, 13 bases remained unmatched. CDR1 is SEHNR and CDR2 is FQNEAQ in the germline V gene (reference sequence). The CDR3 region is CASTRLDRGNGEQYF. DNA of the CDR3: TGTGCCAGCACTAGACTAGACAGGGGGAACGGCGAGCAGTACTTC.

V usage is TRBV6-2 or TRBV6-3 and J usage is TRBJ2-1; TRBD1 agrees at 8 bases. Trimming cost V 2 bases and J 11 bases; bases outside gene matches: 11. CDR1 and CDR2 (germline): MNHEY, SVGEGT. CDR3 size: 15 residues. The DNA of the CDR3 is TGTGCCAGCAGTTACCAGACAGGGGCGGTCATACAGCAGTTCTTC. Its translation is CASSYQTGAVIQQFF.

The V and J genes are TRBV6-1 and TRBJ1-5; D is perhaps TRBD1 (6 bases). This CDR3 is built from 16 residues. CDR1 and CDR2 from the germline V gene are MNHNS and SASEGT. The ends were cut back, 1 base at V and 5 bases at J, with 15 bases in the middle. The CDR3 bases are TGTGCCAGCAGTGAAGATCCCAGGGGCGGAGATCAGCCCCAGCATTTT. Translation: CASSEDPRGGDQPQHF.

This chain links TRBV4-1 with TRBJ2-5; D may be TRBD2 (5 bases). CDR3 length equals 20 residues. The V gene's germline CDR1 is MGHRA and CDR2 YSYEKL. V was shortened by 0 bases and J by 5 bases, with 28 bases between the two germline ends. CDR3 in DNA: TGCGCCAGCAGCCAAGATAGGCGGCTAGCCGGATACGGAAGGGAGGAGACCCAGTACTTC. The encoded protein is CASSQDRRLAGYGREETQYF.

J is TRBJ1-2 and V is TRBV18; TRBD1 aligns across 8 bases. CDR1 is KGHSH and CDR2 is LQKENI in the germline V gene. With V trimmed by 6 bases and J by 4 bases, 1 base remained unmatched. The CDR3 sequence is 12 residues long. The CDR3 protein is CASSGTGYGYTF. The CDR3 bases are TGTGCCAGCTCGGGGACAGGCTATGGCTACACCTTC.

The chain employs TRBV18 and TRBJ2-7; D is possibly TRBD1 (6 bases). In germline, CDR1 is KGHSH, CDR2 LQKENI. The V end was cut by 6 bases, the J end by 6 bases, with 15 bases between. This CDR3 is 13 amino acids long. CDR3 loop: CASSKQGSTEQYF. The CDR3 DNA reads TGTGCCAGCTCCAAACAGGGTTCGACCGAGCAGTACTTC. The entire variable domain, with the rest obtained from reference TRBV18 and TRBJ2-7, is as follows: NAGVMQNPRHLVRRRGQEARLRCSPMKGHSHVYWYRQLPEEGLKFMVYLQKENIIDESGMPKERFSAEFPKEGPSILRIQQVVRGDSAAYFCASSKQGSTEQYFGPGTRLTVT.

The rearrangement uses TRBV9 and TRBJ1-3; D not certain. Germline V CDR1 and CDR2: SGDLS, YYNGEE. V lost 0 bases to trimming and J lost 0 bases, with 13 bases between them. CDR3 size: 17 residues. The CDR3 coding sequence is TGTGCCAGCAGCGTAGACCCGGGGATGAGCTCTGGAAACACCATATATTTT. Protein sequence: CASSVDPGMSSGNTIYF. Full variable domain (outside the CDR3, taken from reference TRBV9 and TRBJ1-3): DSGVTQTPKHLITATGQRVTLRCSPRSGDLSVYWYQQSLDQGLQFLIQYYNGEERAKGNILERFSAQQFPDLHSELNLSSLELGDSALYFCASSVDPGMSSGNTIYFGEGSWLTVV.

The chain carries TRBV7-9 and TRBJ2-5; 9 bases are shared with TRBD1. This CDR3 contains 15 residues. V shed 4 bases, J shed 1 base, and the junction held 4 bases outside the gene matches. Germline V CDR1 and CDR2: SEHNR, FQNEAQ (reference sequence). The CDR3 DNA reads as TGTGCCAGCAGCTCACGGGACAGGGCCCAAGAGACCCAGTACTTC. This codes for CASSSRDRAQETQYF.

V is TRBV15 and J is TRBJ2-1; possibly TRBD2 for D (6 bases). Looked up from germline, CDR1 is LNHNV and CDR2 is YYDKDF (reference sequence). V lost 5 bases and J lost 2, with 16 bases in between. The CDR3 covers 16 residues. The CDR3 nucleotides read TGTGCCACCAGCGGTCTCGGGCGGGGTCCCTACAATGAGCAGTTCTTC. This sequence encodes CATSGLGRGPYNEQFF.

This rearrangement joins TRBV6-2 or TRBV6-3 to TRBJ2-7; 8 nucleotides align to TRBD1. This CDR3 comprises 15 residues. Trimming removed 3 bases from V and 2 bases from J; junction bases left unmatched: 6. CDR1 is MNHEY and CDR2 is SVGEGT in the germline V gene. The CDR3 loop reads CASSYGQGGTYEQYF. The CDR3 DNA sequence: TGTGCCAGCAGTTATGGACAGGGAGGCACCTACGAGCAGTACTTC.

The rearrangement uses TRBV7-6 and TRBJ2-5; no clear D. From germline, CDR1 is SGHVS and CDR2 FNYEAQ. The CDR3 has 12 residues. V lost 5 bases to trimming and J lost 5 bases, with 9 bases between them. The CDR3 is CASSARWETQYF. CDR3 coding DNA: TGTGCCAGCAGCGCGAGGTGGGAGACCCAGTACTTC.

This sequence joins TRBV10-3 and TRBJ2-5; TRBD1 matches at 9 bases. Germline V gene sequence: CDR1 ENHRY, CDR2 SYGVKD. The CDR3 spans 15 residues. The ends lost 6 bases at V and 1 base at J; junction bases unmatched: 6. CDR3 sequence (DNA): TGTGCCATCAGGGCCGGGACAGGGACCCAAGAGACCCAGTACTTC. It encodes CAIRAGTGTQETQYF.

The rearrangement links TRBV3-1 (or the pseudogene TRBV3-2) to TRBJ1-1; D not certain. Deletions cut 5 bases from V and 2 bases from J, with 18 bases between. CDR1 and CDR2 from the germline V gene are LGHDT and YNNKEL (reference sequence). The CDR3 is 16 residues long. CDR3 bases: TGTGCCAGCAGCGTGGAGGGTATAGGCAGCAACACTGAAGCTTTCTTT. Protein product: CASSVEGIGSNTEAFF.

The chain links TRBV7-2 to TRBJ2-7; a weak D match, TRBD2 (6 bases). The ends were cut back, 0 bases at V and 1 base at J, with 16 bases in the middle. This CDR3 contains 17 residues. CDR1 is SGHTA and CDR2 is FQGNSA in the germline V gene. The CDR3 loop is CASSLAPGLAPSYEQYF. The CDR3 DNA is TGTGCCAGCAGCTTAGCGCCCGGGCTAGCGCCGTCCTACGAGCAGTACTTC.

V is TRBV5-6 and J is TRBJ1-6, with D uncertain. V dropped 4 bases and J dropped 7 bases, with 9 bases sitting between them. CDR1 and CDR2 from the germline V gene are SGHDT and YYEEEE. The CDR3 has 13 amino acids. The CDR3: CASSVDGNSPLHF. As DNA, the CDR3 is TGTGCCAGCAGCGTAGACGGGAATTCACCCCTCCACTTT.

This clone showed up just a few times. The chain couples TRBV24-1 to TRBJ2-1; the D gene is possibly TRBD1 (6 bases). Looked up from germline, CDR1 is KGHDR and CDR2 is SFDVKD. V was clipped by 6 bases and J by 9 bases, with 14 bases between them. This CDR3 has 13 amino acids. The CDR3 DNA follows: TGTGCCACCAGTTCAAGTCAGGGGTCTGAGCAGTTCTTC. It translates to CATSSSQGSEQFF.

This rearrangement joins TRBV7-8 to TRBJ2-7; 7 nucleotides line up with TRBD2. Germline CDR1 is SGHVS and CDR2 is FQNEAQ. J gave up 3 bases and V 5 bases, and 7 bases lay outside the gene matches. The CDR3 has 14 residues. Here the CDR3 DNA reads TGTGCCAGCAGCGATGGGCGGGGGTTCTACGAGCAGTACTTC. Its protein is CASSDGRGFYEQYF.

The V gene is TRBV5-4, the J gene TRBJ2-7; TRBD1 might be the D (5 bases). The CDR3 runs 14 residues. V was shortened by 4 bases and J by 6 bases, with 17 bases between the two germline ends. Germline assignment: CDR1 SGHNT and CDR2 YYREEE (reference sequence). This CDR3 reads CASSLIGSQGEQYF. Here the CDR3 DNA reads TGTGCCAGCAGCCTGATAGGGTCCCAGGGCGAGCAGTACTTC.

The chain employs TRBV27 and TRBJ2-1, with 7 bases identical to TRBD1. Germline CDR1 MNHEY, CDR2 SMNVEV (reference sequence). The CDR3 runs 14 residues. V lost 6 bases, J lost 4 bases, and 6 bases stayed unmatched. This CDR3 reads CASSPWGQYNEQFF. For the CDR3, the DNA is TGTGCCAGCAGCCCCTGGGGACAGTACAATGAGCAGTTCTTC.

The V gene is TRBV5-4, the J gene TRBJ2-1, with 7 bases lining up with TRBD1. This CDR3 has 18 amino acids. V lost 1 base, J lost 6 bases, and 16 bases stayed unmatched. CDR1 and CDR2 (germline): SGHNT, YYREEE (reference sequence). The DNA for the CDR3 is TGTGCCAGCAGCTTGCGGGGACCCACAGGGGTATTCCTCAATGAGCAGTTCTTC. It encodes CASSLRGPTGVFLNEQFF.